This T cell receptor beta chain was captured in a study of T cell changes during pregnancy in multiple sclerosis. This clone has just one count. TCRdb's copy holds only in-frame clones and misses some; the assay was immunoSEQ multiplex PCR. The data show under 50,000 clones, around nine tenths seen once. This TCR was recovered from a female donor with multiple sclerosis, enrolled in a pregnancy study. This material consisted of CD4+ T cells from peripheral blood mononuclear cells, taken before pregnancy.

DNA of the CDR3: TGTGCCAGTAGTATCGGCGGATTAACTAACTATGGCTACACCTTC. Translating it yields CASSIGGLTNYGYTF. The chain joins TRBV19 to TRBJ1-2; no definite D call. V was cut by 3 bases and J by 0 bases, with 11 bases left in between. The germline CDR1 and CDR2 sequences are LNHDA and SQIVND (reference sequence). The CDR3 runs to 15 residues. Full variable domain (missing parts from reference TRBV19 and TRBJ1-2): DGGITQSPKYLFRKEGQNVTLSCEQNLNHDAMYWYRQDPGQGLRLIYYSQIVNDFQKGDIAEGYSVSREKKESFPLTVTSAQKNPTAFYLCASSIGGLTNYGYTFGSGTRLTVV.